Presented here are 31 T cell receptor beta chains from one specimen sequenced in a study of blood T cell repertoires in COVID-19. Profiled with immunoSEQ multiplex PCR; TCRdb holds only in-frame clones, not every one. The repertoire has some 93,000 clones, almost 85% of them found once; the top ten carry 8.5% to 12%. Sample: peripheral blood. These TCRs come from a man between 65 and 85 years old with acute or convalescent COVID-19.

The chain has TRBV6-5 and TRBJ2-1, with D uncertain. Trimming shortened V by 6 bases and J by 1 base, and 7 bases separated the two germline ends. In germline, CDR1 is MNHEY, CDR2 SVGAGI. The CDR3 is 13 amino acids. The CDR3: CASRERSYNEQFF. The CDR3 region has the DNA TGTGCCAGCAGGGAGAGGTCCTACAATGAGCAGTTCTTC.

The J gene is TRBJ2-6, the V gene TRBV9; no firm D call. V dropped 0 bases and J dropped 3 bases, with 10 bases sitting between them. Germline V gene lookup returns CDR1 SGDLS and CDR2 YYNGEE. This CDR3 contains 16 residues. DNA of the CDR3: TGTGCCAGCAGCGTAGGTGATACGAGTGGGGCCAACGTCCTGACTTTC. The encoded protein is CASSVGDTSGANVLTF.

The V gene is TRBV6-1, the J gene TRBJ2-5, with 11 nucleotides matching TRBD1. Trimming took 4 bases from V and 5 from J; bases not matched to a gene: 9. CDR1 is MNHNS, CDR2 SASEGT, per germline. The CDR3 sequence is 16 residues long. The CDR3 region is CASSGTGGAPGETQYF. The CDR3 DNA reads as TGTGCCAGCAGTGGGACAGGGGGCGCCCCGGGGGAGACCCAGTACTTC.

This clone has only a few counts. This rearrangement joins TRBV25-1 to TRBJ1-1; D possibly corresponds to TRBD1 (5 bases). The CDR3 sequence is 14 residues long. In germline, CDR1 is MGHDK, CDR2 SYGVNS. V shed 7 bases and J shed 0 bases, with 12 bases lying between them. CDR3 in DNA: TGTGCCAGCATCGACAGTTCCATGAACACTGAAGCTTTCTTT. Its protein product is CASIDSSMNTEAFF.

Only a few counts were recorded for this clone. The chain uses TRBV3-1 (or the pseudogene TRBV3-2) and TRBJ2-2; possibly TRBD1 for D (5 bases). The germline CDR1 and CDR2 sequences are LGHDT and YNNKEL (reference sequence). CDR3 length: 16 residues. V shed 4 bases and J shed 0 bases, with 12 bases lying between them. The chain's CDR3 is CASSRRGAANTGELFF. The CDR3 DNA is TGTGCCAGCAGCCGCCGTGGGGCTGCGAACACCGGGGAGCTGTTTTTT.

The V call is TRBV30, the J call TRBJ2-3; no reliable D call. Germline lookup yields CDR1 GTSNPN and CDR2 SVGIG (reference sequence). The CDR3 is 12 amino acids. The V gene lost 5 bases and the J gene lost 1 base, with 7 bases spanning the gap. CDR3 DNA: TGTGCCTGGGGACGAGGCACAGATACGCAGTATTTT. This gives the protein CAWGRGTDTQYF.

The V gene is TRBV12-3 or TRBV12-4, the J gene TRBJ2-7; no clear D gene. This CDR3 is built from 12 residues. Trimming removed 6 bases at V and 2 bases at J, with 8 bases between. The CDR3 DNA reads TGTGCCAGCAGCCGATCTACCTACGAGCAGTACTTC. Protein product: CASSRSTYEQYF.

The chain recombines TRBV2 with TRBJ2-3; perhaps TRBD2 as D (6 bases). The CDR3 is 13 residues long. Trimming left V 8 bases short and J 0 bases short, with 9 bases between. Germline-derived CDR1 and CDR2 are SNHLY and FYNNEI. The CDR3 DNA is TGTGCCAGCGGGACTTTTAGCACAGATACGCAGTATTTT. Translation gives CASGTFSTDTQYF.

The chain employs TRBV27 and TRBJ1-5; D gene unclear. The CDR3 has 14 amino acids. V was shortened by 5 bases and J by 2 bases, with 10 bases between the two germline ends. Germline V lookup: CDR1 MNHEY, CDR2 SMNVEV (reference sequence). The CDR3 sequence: CASSLILGNQPQHF. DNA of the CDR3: TGTGCCAGCAGTCTGATTTTAGGCAATCAGCCCCAGCATTTT.

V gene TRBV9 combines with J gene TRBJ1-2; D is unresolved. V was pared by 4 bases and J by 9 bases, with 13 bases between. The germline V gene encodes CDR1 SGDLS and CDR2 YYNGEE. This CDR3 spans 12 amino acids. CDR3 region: CASSTTYGSYTF. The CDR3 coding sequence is TGTGCCAGCAGCACTACGTACGGGAGCTACACCTTC.

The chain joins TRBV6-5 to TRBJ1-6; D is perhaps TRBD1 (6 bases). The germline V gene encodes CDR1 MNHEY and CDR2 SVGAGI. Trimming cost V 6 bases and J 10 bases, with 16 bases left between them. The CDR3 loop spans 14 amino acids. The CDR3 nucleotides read TGTGCCAGCAGGGTTGGCAGGGGTACGTCACCCCTCCACTTT. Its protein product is CASRVGRGTSPLHF.

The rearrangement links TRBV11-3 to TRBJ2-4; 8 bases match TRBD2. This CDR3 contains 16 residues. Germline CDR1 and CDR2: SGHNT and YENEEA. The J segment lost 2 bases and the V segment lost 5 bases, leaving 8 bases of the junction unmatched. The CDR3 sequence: CASSRSASGSKNIQYF. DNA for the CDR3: TGTGCCAGCAGCCGTTCGGCTAGCGGGTCCAAAAACATTCAGTACTTC.

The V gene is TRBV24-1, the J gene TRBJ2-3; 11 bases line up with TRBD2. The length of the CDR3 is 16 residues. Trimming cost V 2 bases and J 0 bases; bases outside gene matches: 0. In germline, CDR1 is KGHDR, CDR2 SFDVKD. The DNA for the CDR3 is TGTGCCACCAGTGATTGGACTAGCGGGAGCACAGATACGCAGTATTTT. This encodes CATSDWTSGSTDTQYF.

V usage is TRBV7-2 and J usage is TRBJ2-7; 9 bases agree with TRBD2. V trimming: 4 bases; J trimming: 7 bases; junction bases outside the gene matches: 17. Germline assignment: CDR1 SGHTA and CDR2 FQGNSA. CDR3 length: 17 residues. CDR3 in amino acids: CASSSGLTSGDPGEQYF. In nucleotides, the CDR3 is TGTGCCAGCAGCTCCGGATTGACTAGCGGAGACCCGGGGGAGCAGTACTTC.

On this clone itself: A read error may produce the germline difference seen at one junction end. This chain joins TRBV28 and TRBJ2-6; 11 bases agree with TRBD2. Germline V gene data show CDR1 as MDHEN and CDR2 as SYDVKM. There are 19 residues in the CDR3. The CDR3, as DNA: TGTGCCAGCGGTTTGGGACTAGCGGAACCGAGCTCTGGGGCCAACGTCCTGACTTTC. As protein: CASGLGLAEPSSGANVLTF. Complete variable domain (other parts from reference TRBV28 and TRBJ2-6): DVKVTQSSRYLVKRTGEKVFLECVQDMDHENMFWYRQDPGLGLRLIYFSYDVKMKEKGDIPEGYSVSREKKERFSLILESASTNQTSMYLCASGLGLAEPSSGANVLTFGAGSRLTVL.

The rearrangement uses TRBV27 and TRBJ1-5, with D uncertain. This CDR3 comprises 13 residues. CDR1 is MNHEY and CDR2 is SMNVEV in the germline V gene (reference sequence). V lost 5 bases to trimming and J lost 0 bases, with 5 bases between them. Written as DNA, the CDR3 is TGTGCCAGCAGTATCTTTAGCAATCAGCCCCAGCATTTT. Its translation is CASSIFSNQPQHF.

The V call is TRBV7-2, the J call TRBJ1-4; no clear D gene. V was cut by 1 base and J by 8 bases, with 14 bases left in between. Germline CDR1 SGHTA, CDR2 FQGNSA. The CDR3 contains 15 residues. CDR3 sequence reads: CASSLVGGHGEKLFF. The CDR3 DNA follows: TGTGCCAGCAGCTTAGTAGGCGGGCATGGCGAAAAACTGTTTTTT.

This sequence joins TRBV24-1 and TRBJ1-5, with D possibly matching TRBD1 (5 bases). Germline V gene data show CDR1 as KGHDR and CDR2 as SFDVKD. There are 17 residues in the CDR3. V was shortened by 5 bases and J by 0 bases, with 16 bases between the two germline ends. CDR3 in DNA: TGTGCCACCAGTGGCTCGACAGACCCCTATAGCAATCAGCCCCAGCATTTT. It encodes CATSGSTDPYSNQPQHF.

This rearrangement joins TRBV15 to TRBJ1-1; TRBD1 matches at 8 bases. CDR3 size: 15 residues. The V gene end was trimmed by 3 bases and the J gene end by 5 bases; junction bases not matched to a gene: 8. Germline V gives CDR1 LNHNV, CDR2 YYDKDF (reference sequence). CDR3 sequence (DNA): TGTGCCACCAGCAGGGCTGGACAGGGTGGGACTGAAGCTTTCTTT. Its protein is CATSRAGQGGTEAFF.

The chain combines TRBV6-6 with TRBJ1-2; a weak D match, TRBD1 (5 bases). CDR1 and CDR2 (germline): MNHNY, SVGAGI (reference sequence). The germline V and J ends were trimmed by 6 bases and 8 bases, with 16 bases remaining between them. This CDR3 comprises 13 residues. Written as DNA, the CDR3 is TGTGCCAGCAGCCTTGACGGTAGACAGGGCTACACCTTC. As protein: CASSLDGRQGYTF.

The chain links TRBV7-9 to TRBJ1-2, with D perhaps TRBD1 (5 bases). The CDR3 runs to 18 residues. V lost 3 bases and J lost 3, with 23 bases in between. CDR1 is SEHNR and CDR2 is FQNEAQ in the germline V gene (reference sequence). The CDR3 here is CASSLGVEFFREDYGYTF. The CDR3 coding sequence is TGTGCCAGCAGCTTGGGGGTAGAGTTTTTTCGGGAGGACTATGGCTACACCTTC.

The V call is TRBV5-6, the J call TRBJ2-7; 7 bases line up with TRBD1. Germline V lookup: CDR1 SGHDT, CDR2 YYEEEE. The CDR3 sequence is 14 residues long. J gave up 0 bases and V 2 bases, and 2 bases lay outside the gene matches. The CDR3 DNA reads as TGTGCCAGCAGCTTACAGGGGTACTCCTACGAGCAGTACTTC. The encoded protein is CASSLQGYSYEQYF.

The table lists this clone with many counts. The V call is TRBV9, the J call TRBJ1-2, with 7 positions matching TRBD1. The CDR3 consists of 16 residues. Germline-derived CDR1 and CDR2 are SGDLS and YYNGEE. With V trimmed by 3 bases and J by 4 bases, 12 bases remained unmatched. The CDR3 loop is CASSARQGLGLYGYTF. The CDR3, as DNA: TGTGCCAGCAGCGCGAGACAGGGCCTGGGGCTCTATGGCTACACCTTC.

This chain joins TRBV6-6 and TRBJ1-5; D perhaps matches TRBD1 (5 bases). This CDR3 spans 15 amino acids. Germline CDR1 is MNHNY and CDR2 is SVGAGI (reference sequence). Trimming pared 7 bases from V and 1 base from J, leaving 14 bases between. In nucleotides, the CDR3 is TGTGCCAGCACCGCTACCCGACAGAGCAATCAGCCCCAGCATTTT. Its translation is CASTATRQSNQPQHF.

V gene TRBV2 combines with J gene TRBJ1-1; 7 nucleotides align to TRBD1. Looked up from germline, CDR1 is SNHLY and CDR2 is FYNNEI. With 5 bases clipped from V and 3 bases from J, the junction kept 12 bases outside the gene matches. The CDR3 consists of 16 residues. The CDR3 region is CASSRGFGGQYTEAFF. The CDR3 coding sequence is TGTGCCAGCAGTCGGGGGTTCGGGGGACAGTACACTGAAGCTTTCTTT.

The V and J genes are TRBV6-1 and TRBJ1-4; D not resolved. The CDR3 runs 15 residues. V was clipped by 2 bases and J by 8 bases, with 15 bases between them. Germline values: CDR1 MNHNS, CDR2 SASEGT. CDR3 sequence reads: CASSERGRVGEKLFF. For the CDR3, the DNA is TGTGCCAGCAGTGAACGCGGGAGAGTTGGGGAAAAACTGTTTTTT.

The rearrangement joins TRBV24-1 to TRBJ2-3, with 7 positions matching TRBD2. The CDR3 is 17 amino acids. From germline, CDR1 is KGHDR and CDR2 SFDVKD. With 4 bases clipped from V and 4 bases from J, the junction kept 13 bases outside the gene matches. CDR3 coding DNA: TGTGCCACCAGTGAACCTCCATCAGGCGGGGGACCAGATACGCAGTATTTT. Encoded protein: CATSEPPSGGGPDTQYF.

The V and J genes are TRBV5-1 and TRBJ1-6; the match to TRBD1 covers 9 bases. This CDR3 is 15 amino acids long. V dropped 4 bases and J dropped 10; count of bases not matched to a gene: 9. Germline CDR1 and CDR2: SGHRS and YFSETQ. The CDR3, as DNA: TGCGCCAGCAGCGGGGGGACAGGGCCAAGCTCACCCCTCCACTTT. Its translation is CASSGGTGPSSPLHF.

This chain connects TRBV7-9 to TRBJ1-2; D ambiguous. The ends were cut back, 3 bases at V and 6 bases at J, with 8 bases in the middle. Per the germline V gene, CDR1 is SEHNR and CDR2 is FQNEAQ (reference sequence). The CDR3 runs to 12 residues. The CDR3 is CASSFSGDGYTF. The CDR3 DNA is TGTGCCAGCAGCTTCTCCGGGGATGGCTACACCTTC.

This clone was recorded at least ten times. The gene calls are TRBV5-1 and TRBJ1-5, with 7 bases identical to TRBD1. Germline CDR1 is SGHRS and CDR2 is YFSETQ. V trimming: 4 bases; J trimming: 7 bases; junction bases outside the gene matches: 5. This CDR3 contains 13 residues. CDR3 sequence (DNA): TGCGCCAGCAGCACCGGGACAGCACAGCCCCAGCATTTT. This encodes CASSTGTAQPQHF.

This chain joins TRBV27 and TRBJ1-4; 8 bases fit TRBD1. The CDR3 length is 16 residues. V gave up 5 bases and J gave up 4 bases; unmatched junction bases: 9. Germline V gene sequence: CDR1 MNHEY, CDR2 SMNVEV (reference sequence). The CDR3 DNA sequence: TGTGCCAGCAGTCGAACACAGGGGGGTAATAATGAAAAACTGTTTTTT. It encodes CASSRTQGGNNEKLFF.